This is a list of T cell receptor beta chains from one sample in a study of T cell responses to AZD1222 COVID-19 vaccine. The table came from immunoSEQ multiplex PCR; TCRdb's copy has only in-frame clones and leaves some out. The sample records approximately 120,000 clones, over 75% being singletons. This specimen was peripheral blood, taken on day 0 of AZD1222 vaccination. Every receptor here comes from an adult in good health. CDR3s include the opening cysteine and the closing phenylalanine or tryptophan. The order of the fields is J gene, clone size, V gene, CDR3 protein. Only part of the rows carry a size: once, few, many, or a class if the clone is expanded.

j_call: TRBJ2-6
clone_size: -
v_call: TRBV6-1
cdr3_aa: CASSEWARTGTGANVLTF

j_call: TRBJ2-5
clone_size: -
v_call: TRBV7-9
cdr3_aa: CASSLAGGTVQETQYF

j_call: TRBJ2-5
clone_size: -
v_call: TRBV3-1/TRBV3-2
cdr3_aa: CASSQMDPGTQYF

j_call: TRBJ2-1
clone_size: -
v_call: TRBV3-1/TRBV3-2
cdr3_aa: CASSQEGLAGGNEQFF

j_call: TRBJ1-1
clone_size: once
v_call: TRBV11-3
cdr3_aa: CASREGNTEAFF

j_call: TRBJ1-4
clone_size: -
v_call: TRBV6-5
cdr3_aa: CASSYGQGWEKLFF

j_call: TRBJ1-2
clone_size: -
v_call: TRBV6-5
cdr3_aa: CASTLDSTYGYTF

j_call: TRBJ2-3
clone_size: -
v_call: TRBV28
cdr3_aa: CASSADRGLTDTQYF

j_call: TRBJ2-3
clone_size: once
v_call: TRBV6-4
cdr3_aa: CASSTGGGGPDTQYF

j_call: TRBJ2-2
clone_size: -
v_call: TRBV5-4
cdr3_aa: CASSSGHTGELFF

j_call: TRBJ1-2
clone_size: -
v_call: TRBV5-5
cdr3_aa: CASSATGGGYTF

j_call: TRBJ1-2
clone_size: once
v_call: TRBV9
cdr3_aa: CASSDGQGAYGYTF

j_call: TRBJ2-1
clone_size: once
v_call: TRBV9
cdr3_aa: CASTTEAGNEQFF

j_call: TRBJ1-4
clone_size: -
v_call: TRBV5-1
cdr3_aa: CASSPGPQGASTNEKLFF

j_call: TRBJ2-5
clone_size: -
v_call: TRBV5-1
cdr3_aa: CASRHPGAERETQYF

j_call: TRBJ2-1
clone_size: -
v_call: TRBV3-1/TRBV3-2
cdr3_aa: CASSQRLASDEQFF

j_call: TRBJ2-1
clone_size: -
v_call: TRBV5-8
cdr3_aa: CASSRRSGRAKNEQFF